The T cell receptor beta chain described here comes from a study of OX40 agonist ivuxolimab in advanced cancers. Study in general: Partial responses were recorded for three patients, including one with hepatocellular carcinoma and two with cutaneous melanoma.

The CDR3 contains 16 residues. The germline V gene encodes CDR1 LGHNA and CDR2 YNFKEQ. Trimming removed 5 bases from V and 4 bases from J; junction bases left unmatched: 6. Measured with immunoSEQ multiplex PCR; TCRdb has only the in-frame clones, and not every one. The table records about 69,000 clones, 80% to 90% of them present only once. The chain combines TRBV4-2 with TRBJ1-4, with 11 bases lining up with TRBD1. The specimen was CD4+ or CD8+ T cells sorted from blood, collected in a trial of the OX40 agonist ivuxolimab. The sequence came from an adult with an advanced solid tumor such as melanoma, head and neck, liver or kidney cancer. CDR3 DNA: TGTGCCAGCAGCGTACGGACAGGGGGCAGTAATGAAAAACTGTTTTTT. Encoded protein: CASSVRTGGSNEKLFF.